This T cell receptor beta chain is drawn from a study of long-term antiretroviral therapy in people with HIV. For this clone: Antigen: not known.

All donors provided no fewer than one pre-ART and no fewer than two post-ART PBMC samples. Whole-study results and caveats: Gathering of blood took place between about 2004 and 2017, possibly under older ART regimens. ART preceded a rise in diversity that nonetheless stayed lower than in transplant donor controls.

Running of the v3.0 immunoSEQ assay took place at survey level. Repertoires were generated with immunoSEQ multiplex PCR, while TCRdb's copy carries only in-frame clones and drops some. The sample consists of around 26,000 clones, roughly 85% of them appearing once. The clonotype originates from a woman aged 40 to 55 with HIV. The material was unsorted PBMCs, obtained 1.2 years after starting antiretroviral therapy.

CDR3 DNA: TGCACCGGCCCGGGGCCCCCAACAGAAAACAATGAGCAGTTCTTC. Its translation is CTGPGPPTENNEQFF. This sequence joins TRBV1 and TRBJ2-1. TRBV1 counts as a pseudogene. The CDR3 spans 15 residues.